The 10 T cell receptor delta chains in this list originate from one sample, sequenced in a study of gamma-delta T cells after stem cell transplantation. TCRdb re-called the RT-PCR reads with CATT. The table records under 8,000 delta-chain clones, about 14% of them present only once. Sequencing was carried out using gamma-delta T cells. The source of these receptors is a human donor. It is not recorded whose cells these are; they may come from a transplant donor.

By frequency in the sample, this clone is medium-sized. The V and J genes are TRDV1 and TRDJ1, with TRDD3 matching 7 bases. The CDR3 covers 17 residues. With V trimmed by 0 bases and J by 7 bases, 14 bases remained unmatched. Per germline, CDR1 TSWWSYY and CDR2 QGS. DNA of the CDR3: TGTGCTCTTGGGGAACTGGGCCTGGGGATAGGCCCCGGTAAACTCATCTTT. It specifies CALGELGLGIGPGKLIF.

In its sample, this clone was seen a few times. The J gene is TRDJ1, the V gene TRDV1; 13 nucleotides line up with TRDD3. The germline CDR1 and CDR2 sequences are TSWWSYY and QGS. V trimming: 1 base; J trimming: 8 bases; junction bases outside the gene matches: 19. The CDR3 loop spans 20 amino acids. Written as DNA, the CDR3 is TGTGCTCTTGGGGAACGTTGTACCTACGCGTGTACTGGGGGATACGCCAAACTCATCTTT. Encoded protein: CALGERCTYACTGGYAKLIF.

This clone is classed as medium-sized. This chain joins TRDV1 and TRDJ2, with D perhaps TRDD2 (5 bases). The length of the CDR3 is 21 residues. From germline, CDR1 is TSWWSYY and CDR2 QGS. Trimming took 1 base from V and 6 from J, leaving 30 bases between them. The CDR3 coding sequence is TGTGCTCTTGGGGAACGCAAGTCCCTACCTTCGTTCCTCTTAATCCCAGCACAACTCTTCTTT. As protein: CALGERKSLPSFLLIPAQLFF.

As for this clone: This probably arose from a read error, given a far larger clone one base away. V and J are TRDV2 and TRDJ3; D is perhaps TRDD3 (6 bases). The CDR3 spans 17 residues. Per the germline V gene, CDR1 is GEAIGNYY and CDR2 is EKD. This CDR3 is CACVAVLGSWGTRQMFF. The CDR3, as DNA: TGTGCCTGTGTCGCTGTACTGGGCTCCTGGGGCACCCGACAGATGTTTTTC.

Points on this clone: A single base separates this from a much larger clone, so it may be a read error. The sample has other DNA sequences that encode this CDR3 too. The chain couples TRDV1 to TRDJ1; D gene unclear. Trimming cost V 3 bases and J 5 bases, with 13 bases left between them. The CDR3 length is 14 residues. Per germline, CDR1 TSWWSYY and CDR2 QGS. The CDR3 sequence: CALGDVGATDKLIF. CDR3 nucleotides: TGTGCTCTTGGGGACGTCGGGGCCACGGATAAACTCATCTTT.

This clone was seen only a few times. The genes are TRDV3 and TRDJ2; 7 bases are shared with TRDD3. CDR3 length: 17 amino acids. J gave up 0 bases and V 0 bases, and 10 bases lay outside the gene matches. CDR1 and CDR2 from the germline V gene are TVYSNPD and GDNSRS (reference sequence). This chain's CDR3 is CAFRGWLGVPLTAQLFF. CDR3 bases: TGTGCCTTTAGGGGGTGGCTGGGGGTACCTTTGACAGCACAACTCTTCTTT. The entire variable domain, with the rest obtained from reference TRDV3 and TRDJ2, is as follows: CDKVTQSSPDQTVASGSEVVLLCTYDTVYSNPDLFWYRIRPDYSFQFVFYGDNSRSEGADFTQGRFSVKHILTQKAFHLVISPVRTEDSATYYCAFRGWLGVPLTAQLFFGKGTQLIVEP.

In the case of this clone: One base away lies a much larger clone, so this may be a sequencing read error. This chain uses TRDV1 with TRDJ2; D might be TRDD2 (7 bases). Germline loops: CDR1 TSWWSYY, CDR2 QGS. The CDR3 is 17 residues long. CDR3 protein: CAHGGPSGPSSTAQLFF. The CDR3 DNA follows: TGTGCTCATGGGGGGCCTTCAGGTCCTTCCTCGACAGCACAACTCTTCTTT.

This clone was observed a handful of times. Written as DNA, the CDR3 is TGTGCTCTTGGGGGACGTTTAAACTTCCGAAGGTACTGGGACGTCAAGTACACCGATAAACTCATCTTT. Its protein product is CALGGRLNFRRYWDVKYTDKLIF. This chain joins TRDV1 and TRDJ1; tentatively, D is TRDD3 (6 bases). Germline CDR1 is TSWWSYY and CDR2 is QGS. This CDR3 contains 23 residues. With 4 bases removed from V and 0 bases from J, the gap between germline ends came to 36 bases.

This clone was seen a handful of times. This chain uses TRDV2 with TRDJ3; 8 bases match TRDD3. Germline CDR1 and CDR2: GEAIGNYY and EKD. The junction had 6 bases not matched to a gene; V was cut back by 2 bases and J by 1 base. The CDR3 is made up of 18 amino acids. CDR3 protein: CACDNGWGISWDTRQMFF. The CDR3, as DNA: TGTGCCTGTGACAACGGGTGGGGGATTTCCTGGGACACCCGACAGATGTTTTTC.

Concerning this clone: A read error is likely here: a far larger clone is one base away. This chain uses TRDV2 with TRDJ1; no definite D call. This CDR3 is 15 amino acids long. CDR1 and CDR2 (germline): GEAIGNYY, EKD. Trimming cost V 6 bases and J 0 bases, with 16 bases left between them. CDR3 residues: CACSGLPSYTDKLIF. CDR3 nucleotide sequence: TGTGCCTGTTCGGGGCTACCCTCGTACACCGATAAACTCATCTTT.